This TCR beta chain was captured by sequencing in a study of blood T cell repertoires in COVID-19. Libraries were prepared by immunoSEQ multiplex PCR; TCRdb keeps only in-frame clonotypes and omits some of them. The table includes around 310,000 clones, under 90% detected once. The V gene's germline CDR1 is SGHAT and CDR2 FQNNGV. Trimming removed 3 bases from V and 2 bases from J; junction bases left unmatched: 0. The CDR3 runs to 13 residues. The study drew participants aged about 18 to 89 years from around 24 US areas. Two negative PCRs, clearance, or symptom resolution had been documented for recovered Cohort 3 donors.

The sample was PBMCs or T cells enriched from blood (not recorded which). This receptor was obtained from a woman aged 25 to 39 who had recovered from COVID-19. The rearrangement joins TRBV11-2 to TRBJ2-7, with 8 bases that match TRBD2. CDR3 nucleotides: TGTGCCAGCAGCTTTAGCGGGGCCTACGAGCAGTACTTC. Encoded protein: CASSFSGAYEQYF. The variable domain in full, completed from reference TRBV11-2 and TRBJ2-7, reads EAGVAQSPRYKIIEKRQSVAFWCNPISGHATLYWYQQILGQGPKLLIQFQNNGVVDDSQLPKDRFSAERLKGVDSTLKIQPAKLEDSAVYLCASSFSGAYEQYFGPGTRLTVT.